This T cell receptor (beta chain) emerged from a study of T cell repertoires in cytomegalovirus infection. About the study: Shared public TCR beta signatures pointed to both CMV infection and a matching HLA type.

TCRdb re-called the reads through MiXCR, storing one row per CDR3 protein. The repertoire consists of roughly 730,000 distinct CDR3 sequences, with around 35% occurring once and the leading ten covering approximately 18%. To note about this clonotype: The target antigen is unknown.

Germline V gives CDR1 LNHDA, CDR2 SQIVND (reference sequence). V lost 6 bases to trimming and J lost 0 bases, with 7 bases between them. There are 13 residues in the CDR3. The specimen was cultured PBMCs, collected from culture after CMV antigen stimulation. The sequence derives from a human donor in good health (CMV status not recorded). Some clones in this sample may be carry-over from other donors' samples. The chain is built from TRBV19 and TRBJ2-3, with D maybe TRBD1 (5 bases). The CDR3, as DNA: TGTGCCAGTAGCAGGGTTAGCACAGATACGCAGTATTTT. It codes for CASSRVSTDTQYF.